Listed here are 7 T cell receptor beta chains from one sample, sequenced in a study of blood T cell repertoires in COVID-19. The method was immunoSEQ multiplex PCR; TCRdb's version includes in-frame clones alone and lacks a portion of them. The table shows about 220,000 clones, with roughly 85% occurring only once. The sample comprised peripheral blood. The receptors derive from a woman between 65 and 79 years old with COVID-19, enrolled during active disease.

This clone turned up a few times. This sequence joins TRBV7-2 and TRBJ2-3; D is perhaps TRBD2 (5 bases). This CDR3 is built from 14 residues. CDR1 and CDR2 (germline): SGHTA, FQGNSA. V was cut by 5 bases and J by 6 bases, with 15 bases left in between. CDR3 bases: TGTGCCAGCAGCCGGGAAGTAGCTTCGGATACGCAGTATTTT. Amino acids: CASSREVASDTQYF. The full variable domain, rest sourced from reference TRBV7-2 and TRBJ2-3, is GAGVSQSPSNKVTEKGKDVELRCDPISGHTALYWYRQSLGQGLEFLIYFQGNSAPDKSGLPSDRFSAERTGGSVSTLTIQRTQQEDSAVYLCASSREVASDTQYFGPGTRLTVL.

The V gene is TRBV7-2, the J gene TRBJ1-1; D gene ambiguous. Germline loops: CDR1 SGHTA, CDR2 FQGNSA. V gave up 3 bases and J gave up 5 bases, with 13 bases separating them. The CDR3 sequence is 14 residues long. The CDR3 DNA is TGTGCCAGCAGCTTCAGTTCAGGAGGAACTGAAGCTTTCTTT. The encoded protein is CASSFSSGGTEAFF.

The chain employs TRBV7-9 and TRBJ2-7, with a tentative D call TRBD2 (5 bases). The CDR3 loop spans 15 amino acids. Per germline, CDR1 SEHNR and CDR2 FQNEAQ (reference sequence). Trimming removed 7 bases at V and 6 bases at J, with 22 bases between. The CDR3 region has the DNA TGTGCCAGCACCGATCTAAGGACTCCGACGGCCGAGCAGTACTTC. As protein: CASTDLRTPTAEQYF.

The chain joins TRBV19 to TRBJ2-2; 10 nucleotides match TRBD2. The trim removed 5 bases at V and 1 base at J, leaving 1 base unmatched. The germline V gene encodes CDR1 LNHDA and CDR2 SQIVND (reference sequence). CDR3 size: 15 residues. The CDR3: CASSWTSGNTGELFF. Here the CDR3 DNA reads TGTGCCAGTAGTTGGACTAGCGGGAACACCGGGGAGCTGTTTTTT.

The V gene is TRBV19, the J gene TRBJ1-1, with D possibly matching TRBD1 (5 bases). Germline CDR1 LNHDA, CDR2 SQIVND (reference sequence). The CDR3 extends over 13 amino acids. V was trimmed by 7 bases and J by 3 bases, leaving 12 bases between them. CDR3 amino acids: CASTRWGDTEAFF. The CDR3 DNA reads TGTGCCAGTACCCGTTGGGGGGACACTGAAGCTTTCTTT.

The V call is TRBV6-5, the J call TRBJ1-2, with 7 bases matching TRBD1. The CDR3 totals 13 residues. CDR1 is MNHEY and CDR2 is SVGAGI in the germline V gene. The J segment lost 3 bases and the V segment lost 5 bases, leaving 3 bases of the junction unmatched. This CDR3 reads CASSKGQYYGYTF. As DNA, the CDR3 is TGTGCCAGCAGTAAGGGACAGTACTATGGCTACACCTTC.

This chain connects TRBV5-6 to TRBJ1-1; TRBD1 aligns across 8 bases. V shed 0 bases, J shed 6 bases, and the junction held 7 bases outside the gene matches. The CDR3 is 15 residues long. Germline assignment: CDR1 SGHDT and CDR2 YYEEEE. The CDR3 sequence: CASSLETGESSEAFF. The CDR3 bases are TGTGCCAGCAGCTTGGAGACAGGGGAAAGCTCTGAAGCTTTCTTT.